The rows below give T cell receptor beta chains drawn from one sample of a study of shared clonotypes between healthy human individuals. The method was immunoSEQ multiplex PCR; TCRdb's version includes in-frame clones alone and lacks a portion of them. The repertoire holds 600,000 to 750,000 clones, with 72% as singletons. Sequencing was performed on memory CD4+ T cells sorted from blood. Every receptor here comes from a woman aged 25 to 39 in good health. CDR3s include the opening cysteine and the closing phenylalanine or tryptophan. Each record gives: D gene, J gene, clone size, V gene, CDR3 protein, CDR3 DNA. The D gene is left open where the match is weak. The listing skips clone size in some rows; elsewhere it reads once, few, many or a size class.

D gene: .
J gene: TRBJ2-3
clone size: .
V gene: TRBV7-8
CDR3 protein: CASSPWTSTDTQYF
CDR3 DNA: TGTGCCAGCAGCCCATGGACTAGCACAGATACGCAGTATTTT

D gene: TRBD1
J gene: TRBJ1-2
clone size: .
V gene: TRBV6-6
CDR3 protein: CASRQGQGALGYTF
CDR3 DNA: TGTGCCAGCAGGCAGGGACAGGGGGCGCTTGGCTACACCTTC

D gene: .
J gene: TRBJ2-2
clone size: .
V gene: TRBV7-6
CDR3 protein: CASSPNWGRNTGELFF
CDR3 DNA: TGTGCCAGCAGCCCTAACTGGGGACGGAACACCGGGGAGCTGTTTTTT

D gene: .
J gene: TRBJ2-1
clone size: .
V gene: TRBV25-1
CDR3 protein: CASSPTPSSYNEQFF
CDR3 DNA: TGTGCCAGCAGCCCGACGCCCAGCTCCTACAATGAGCAGTTCTTC

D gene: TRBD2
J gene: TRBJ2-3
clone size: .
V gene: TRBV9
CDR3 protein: CASSVGVAGGGTDTQYF
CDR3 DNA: TGTGCCAGCAGCGTAGGAGTCGCGGGAGGAGGCACAGATACGCAGTATTTT

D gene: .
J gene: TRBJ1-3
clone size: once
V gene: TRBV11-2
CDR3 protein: CASSLEPGFGNTIYF
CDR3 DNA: TGTGCCAGCAGCTTAGAACCCGGGTTCGGAAACACCATATATTTT

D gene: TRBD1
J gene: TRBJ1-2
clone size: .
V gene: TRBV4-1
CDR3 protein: CASSQGETGAYGYTF
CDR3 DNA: TGCGCCAGCAGCCAAGGGGAGACAGGGGCCTATGGCTACACCTTC

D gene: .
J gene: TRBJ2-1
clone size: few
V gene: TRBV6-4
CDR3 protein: CASSQSSRDNEQFF
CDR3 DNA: TGTGCCAGCAGTCAGTCTTCTAGAGACAATGAGCAGTTCTTC

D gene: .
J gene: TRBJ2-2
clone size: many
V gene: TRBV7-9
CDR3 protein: CASRAGTNTGELFF
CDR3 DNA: TGTGCCAGCAGAGCAGGGACGAACACCGGGGAGCTGTTTTTT

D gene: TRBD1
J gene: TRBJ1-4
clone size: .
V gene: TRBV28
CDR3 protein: CASSLAAGGGEKLFF
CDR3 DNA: TGTGCCAGCAGTTTAGCAGCAGGGGGGGGCGAAAAACTGTTTTTT

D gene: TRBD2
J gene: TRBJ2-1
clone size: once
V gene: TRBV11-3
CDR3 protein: CASSSDVRLAGGHEQFF
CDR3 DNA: TGTGCCAGCAGCTCCGACGTCCGACTAGCGGGAGGGCATGAGCAGTTCTTC

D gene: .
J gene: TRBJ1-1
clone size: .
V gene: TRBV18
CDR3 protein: CASSPGAGRRPEAFF
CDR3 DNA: TGTGCCAGCTCACCAGGAGCAGGGCGCCGCCCTGAAGCTTTCTTT

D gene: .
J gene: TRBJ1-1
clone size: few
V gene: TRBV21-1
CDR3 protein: CASPLSWTAMNTEAFF
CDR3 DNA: TGTGCCAGCCCCCTCTCATGGACAGCCATGAACACTGAAGCTTTCTTT

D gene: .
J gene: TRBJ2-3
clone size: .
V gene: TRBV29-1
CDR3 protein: CSVDASWGTDTQYF
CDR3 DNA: TGCAGCGTTGATGCCTCATGGGGAACAGATACGCAGTATTTT

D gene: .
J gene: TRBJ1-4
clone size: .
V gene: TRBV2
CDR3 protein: CASSGQPHRGNEKLFF
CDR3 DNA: TGTGCCAGCAGTGGACAGCCCCACCGGGGTAATGAAAAACTGTTTTTT

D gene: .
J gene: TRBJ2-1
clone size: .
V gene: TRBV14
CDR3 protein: CASSRQSIGSYNEQFF
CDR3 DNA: TGTGCCAGCAGCCGGCAGTCGATTGGCTCCTACAATGAGCAGTTCTTC

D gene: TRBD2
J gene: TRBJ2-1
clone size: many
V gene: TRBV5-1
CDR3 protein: CASSTELAASYNEQFF
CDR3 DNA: TGCGCCAGCAGCACCGAACTAGCGGCCTCCTACAATGAGCAGTTCTTC

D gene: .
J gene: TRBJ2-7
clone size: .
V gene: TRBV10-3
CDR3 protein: CAISGGAGSYEQYF
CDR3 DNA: TGTGCCATCAGTGGTGGCGCAGGGTCCTACGAGCAGTACTTC

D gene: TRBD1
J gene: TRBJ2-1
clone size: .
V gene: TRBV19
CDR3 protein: CASSVQGARNEQFF
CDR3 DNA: TGTGCCAGTAGTGTACAGGGGGCTCGGAATGAGCAGTTCTTC

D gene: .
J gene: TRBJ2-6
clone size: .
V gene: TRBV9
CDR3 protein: CASSERSSGSGANVLTF
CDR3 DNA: TGTGCCAGCAGCGAACGTTCTTCAGGTTCTGGGGCCAACGTCCTGACTTTC

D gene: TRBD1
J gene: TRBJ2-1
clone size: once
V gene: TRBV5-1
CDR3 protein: CASSLQGSGNEQFF
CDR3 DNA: TGCGCCAGCAGCTTACAGGGGTCGGGGAATGAGCAGTTCTTC

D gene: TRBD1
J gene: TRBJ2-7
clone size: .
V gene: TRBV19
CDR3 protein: CASSIQGVYEQYF
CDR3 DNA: TGTGCCAGTAGTATTCAGGGGGTCTACGAGCAGTACTTC

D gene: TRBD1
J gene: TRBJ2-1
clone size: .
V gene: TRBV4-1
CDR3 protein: CASSHILQGGSYNEQFF
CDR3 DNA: TGCGCCAGCAGCCACATTCTACAGGGGGGCTCCTACAATGAGCAGTTCTTC

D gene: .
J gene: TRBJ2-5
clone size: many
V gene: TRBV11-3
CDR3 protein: CASSFRGRGETQYF
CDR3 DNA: TGTGCCAGCAGCTTTCGGGGGAGAGGGGAGACCCAGTACTTC

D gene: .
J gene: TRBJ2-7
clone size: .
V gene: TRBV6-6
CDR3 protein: CASTKGMAYEQYF
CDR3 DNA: TGTGCCAGCACTAAGGGGATGGCCTACGAGCAGTACTTC

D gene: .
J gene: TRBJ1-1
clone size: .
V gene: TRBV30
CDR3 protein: CAWSNGVSGAFF
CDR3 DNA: TGTGCCTGGAGTAATGGGGTTTCCGGAGCTTTCTTT

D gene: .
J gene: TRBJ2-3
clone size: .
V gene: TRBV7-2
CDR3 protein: CASSLGSTLSTNTQYF
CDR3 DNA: TGTGCCAGCAGCTTAGGTTCTACGCTAAGTACAAATACGCAGTATTTT

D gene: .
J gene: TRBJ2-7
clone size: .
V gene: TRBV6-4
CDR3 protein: CASNPPPTETYEQYF
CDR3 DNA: TGTGCCAGCAACCCCCCCCCTACAGAAACCTACGAGCAGTACTTC

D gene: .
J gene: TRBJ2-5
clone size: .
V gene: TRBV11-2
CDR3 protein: CASSLEGRVQETQYF
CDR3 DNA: TGTGCCAGCAGCTTAGAGGGGCGGGTTCAAGAGACCCAGTACTTC